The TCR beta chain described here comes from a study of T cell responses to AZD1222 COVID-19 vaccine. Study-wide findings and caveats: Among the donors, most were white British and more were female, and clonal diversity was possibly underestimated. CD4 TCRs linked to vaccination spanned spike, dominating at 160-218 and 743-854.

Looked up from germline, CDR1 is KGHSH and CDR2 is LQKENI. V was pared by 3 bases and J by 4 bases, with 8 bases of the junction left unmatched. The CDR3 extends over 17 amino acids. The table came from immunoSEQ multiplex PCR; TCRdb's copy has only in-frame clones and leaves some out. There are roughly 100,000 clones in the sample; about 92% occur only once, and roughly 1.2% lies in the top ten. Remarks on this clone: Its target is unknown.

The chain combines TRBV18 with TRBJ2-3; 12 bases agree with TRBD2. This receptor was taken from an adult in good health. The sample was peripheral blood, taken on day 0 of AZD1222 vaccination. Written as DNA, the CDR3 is TGTGCCAGCTCACCTCGGATTTCTAGCGGGGGGGCAGATACGCAGTATTTT. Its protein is CASSPRISSGGADTQYF.